The T cell receptor beta chain under discussion was sequenced for a study of beta chain features in type 1 diabetes. What was sequenced were expressed TCRB transcripts, since all of the isolated RNA had been reverse transcribed. This table comes from immunoSEQ multiplex PCR, and its TCRdb copy is limited to in-frame clones, with some not included. The data hold 150,000 to 190,000 clones, with approximately 10% observed a single time. Sorting of CD4+ naive, central memory, regulatory and stem cell-like memory cells was performed via CD45RO/CCR7/CD25/CD127/CD95/CD27. The junction had 5 bases not matched to a gene; V was cut back by 7 bases and J by 1 base. The CDR3 has 13 residues. Germline assignment: CDR1 SQVTM and CDR2 ANQGSEA. This clone was seen more than once but under ten times.

The J gene is TRBJ2-7, the V gene TRBV29-1, with 9 nucleotides matching TRBD1. Material: central memory CD4+ T cells from blood. The TCR comes from a man aged 18 to 29 in good health. This CDR3 is CSAGGQGSYEQYF. The CDR3 DNA reads TGCAGCGCTGGAGGACAGGGGTCCTACGAGCAGTACTTC.